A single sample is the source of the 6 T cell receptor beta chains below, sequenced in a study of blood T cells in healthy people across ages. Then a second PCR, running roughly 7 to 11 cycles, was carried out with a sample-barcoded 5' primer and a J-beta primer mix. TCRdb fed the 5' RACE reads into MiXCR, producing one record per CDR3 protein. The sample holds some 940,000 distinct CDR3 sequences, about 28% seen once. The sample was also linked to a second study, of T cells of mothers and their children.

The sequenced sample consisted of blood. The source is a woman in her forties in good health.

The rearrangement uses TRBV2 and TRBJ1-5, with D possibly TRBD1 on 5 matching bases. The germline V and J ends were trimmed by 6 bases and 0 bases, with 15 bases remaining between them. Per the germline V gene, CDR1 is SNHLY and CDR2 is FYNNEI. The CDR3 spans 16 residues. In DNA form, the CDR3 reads TGTGCCAGCAGCCCCTTGGGGGGATATAGCAATCAGCCCCAGCATTTT. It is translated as CASSPLGGYSNQPQHF. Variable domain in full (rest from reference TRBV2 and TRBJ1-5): EPEVTQTPSHQVTQMGQEVILRCVPISNHLYFYWYRQILGQKVEFLVSFYNNEISEKSEIFDDQFSVERPDGSNFTLKIRSTKLEDSAMYFCASSPLGGYSNQPQHFGDGTRLSIL.

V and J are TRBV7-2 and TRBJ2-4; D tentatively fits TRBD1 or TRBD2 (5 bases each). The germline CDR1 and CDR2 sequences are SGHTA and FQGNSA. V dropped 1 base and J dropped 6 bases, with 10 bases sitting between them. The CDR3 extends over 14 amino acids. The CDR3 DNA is TGTGCCAGCAGCTTAGAGCAGGGAGTAAACATTCAGTACTTC. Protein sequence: CASSLEQGVNIQYF.

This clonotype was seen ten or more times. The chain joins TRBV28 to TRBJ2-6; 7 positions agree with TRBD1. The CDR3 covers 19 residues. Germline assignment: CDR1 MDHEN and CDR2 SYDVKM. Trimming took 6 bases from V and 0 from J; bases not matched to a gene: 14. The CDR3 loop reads CASRGLRTGRVSGANVLTF. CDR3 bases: TGTGCCAGCAGGGGCCTGCGGACAGGAAGAGTCTCTGGGGCCAACGTCCTGACTTTC.

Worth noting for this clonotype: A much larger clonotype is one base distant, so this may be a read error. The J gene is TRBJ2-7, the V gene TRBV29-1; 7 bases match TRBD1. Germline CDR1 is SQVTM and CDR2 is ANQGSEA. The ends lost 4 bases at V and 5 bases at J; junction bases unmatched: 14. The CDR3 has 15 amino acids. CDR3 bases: TGCAGCGTTGGAGTTCCACAGGGGAATTTGGACGAGCAGTACTTC. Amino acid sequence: CSVGVPQGNLDEQYF.

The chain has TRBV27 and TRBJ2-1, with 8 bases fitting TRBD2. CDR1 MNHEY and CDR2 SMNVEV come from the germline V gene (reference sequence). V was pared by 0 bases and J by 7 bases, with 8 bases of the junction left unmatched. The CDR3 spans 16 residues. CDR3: CASSLSRLAGGNEQFF. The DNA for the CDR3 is TGTGCCAGCAGTTTATCTCGGCTAGCGGGCGGAAATGAGCAGTTCTTC.

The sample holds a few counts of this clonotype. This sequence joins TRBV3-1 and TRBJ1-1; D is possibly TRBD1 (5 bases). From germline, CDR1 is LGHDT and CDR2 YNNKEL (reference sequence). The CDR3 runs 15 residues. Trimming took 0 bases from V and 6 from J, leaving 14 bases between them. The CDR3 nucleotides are TGTGCCAGCAGCCAAGAGCCCCCACGGGGGGCTGAAGCTTTCTTT. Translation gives CASSQEPPRGAEAFF.